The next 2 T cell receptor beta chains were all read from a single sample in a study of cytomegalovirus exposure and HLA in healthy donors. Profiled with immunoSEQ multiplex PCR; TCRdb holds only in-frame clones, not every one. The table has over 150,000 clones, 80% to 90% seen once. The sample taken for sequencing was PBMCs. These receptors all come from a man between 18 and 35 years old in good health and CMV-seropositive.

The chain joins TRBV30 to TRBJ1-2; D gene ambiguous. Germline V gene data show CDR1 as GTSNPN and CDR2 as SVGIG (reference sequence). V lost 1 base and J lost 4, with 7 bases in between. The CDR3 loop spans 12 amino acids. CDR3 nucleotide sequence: TGTGCCTGGAGTGCGGGGAGCTATGGCTACACCTTC. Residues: CAWSAGSYGYTF.

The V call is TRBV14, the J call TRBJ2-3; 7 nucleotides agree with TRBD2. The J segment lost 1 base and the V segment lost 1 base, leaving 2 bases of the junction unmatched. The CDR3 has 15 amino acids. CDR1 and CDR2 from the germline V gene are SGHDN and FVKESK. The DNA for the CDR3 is TGTGCCAGCAGCCAAGGAACTAGCGGCACAGATACGCAGTATTTT. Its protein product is CASSQGTSGTDTQYF. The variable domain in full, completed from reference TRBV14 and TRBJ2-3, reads EAGVTQFPSHSVIEKGQTVTLRCDPISGHDNLYWYRRVMGKEIKFLLHFVKESKQDESGMPNNRFLAERTGGTYSTLKVQPAELEDSGVYFCASSQGTSGTDTQYFGPGTRLTVL.